The 27 T cell receptor beta chains in this list originate from one sample, sequenced in a study of blood T cell repertoires in COVID-19. Profiled with immunoSEQ multiplex PCR; TCRdb holds only in-frame clones, not every one. This sample has a few hundred thousand clones, with around 84% found just once. Sequenced: PBMCs or T cells enriched from blood (not recorded which). Receptors originate from a woman aged 40-49 years with acute COVID-19.

Only one count was recorded for this clone. CDR3 residues: CASTPEGSTETQYF. The CDR3 DNA reads as TGTGCCAGCACCCCGGAGGGATCGACGGAGACCCAGTACTTC. This chain uses TRBV11-2 with TRBJ2-5, with TRBD2 as a possible D gene (6 bases). This CDR3 comprises 14 residues. With 7 bases removed from V and 5 bases from J, the gap between germline ends came to 17 bases. CDR1 and CDR2 (germline): SGHAT, FQNNGV.

In its sample, this clone was seen many times. This sequence joins TRBV4-1 and TRBJ1-2; tentative D call: TRBD1 (5 bases). V was clipped by 2 bases and J by 4 bases, with 14 bases between them. Per the germline V gene, CDR1 is MGHRA and CDR2 is YSYEKL. The CDR3 sequence is 15 residues long. CDR3 sequence reads: CASSQPPAGTYGYTF. CDR3 nucleotide sequence: TGCGCCAGCAGCCAACCCCCGGCGGGGACCTATGGCTACACCTTC.

The rearrangement joins TRBV28 to TRBJ2-5; 7 positions agree with TRBD1. J gave up 5 bases and V 2 bases, and 2 bases lay outside the gene matches. The germline CDR1 and CDR2 sequences are MDHEN and SYDVKM. The CDR3 runs 13 residues. For the CDR3, the DNA is TGTGCCAGCAGTTTAGGGACAGACGAGACCCAGTACTTC. Translated: CASSLGTDETQYF.

This clone was seen once. The chain is built from TRBV4-1 and TRBJ2-3, with 12 bases lining up with TRBD2. Looked up from germline, CDR1 is MGHRA and CDR2 is YSYEKL. Trimming at V came to 0 bases and at J to 5 bases, leaving 15 bases not matched to a gene. This CDR3 has 20 residues. CDR3 loop: CASSQESGPSGRAEGDTQYF. CDR3 in DNA: TGCGCCAGCAGCCAAGAGTCGGGGCCTAGCGGGAGGGCCGAGGGAGATACGCAGTATTTT.

This clone was counted only a few times. The rearrangement uses TRBV4-1 and TRBJ1-1; possibly TRBD1 for D (5 bases). The CDR3 has 14 amino acids. The V end lost 0 bases, the J end lost 2 bases, and 7 bases lay between the germline ends. The germline gives CDR1 MGHRA, CDR2 YSYEKL. CDR3 nucleotide sequence: TGCGCCAGCAGCCAAGACGGGGGTAACACTGAAGCTTTCTTT. It is translated as CASSQDGGNTEAFF.

This chain uses TRBV7-2 with TRBJ1-5; 9 bases agree with TRBD1. This CDR3 is 17 amino acids long. Germline V lookup: CDR1 SGHTA, CDR2 FQGNSA. The J segment lost 9 bases and the V segment lost 1 base, leaving 13 bases of the junction unmatched. In DNA, the CDR3 is TGTGCCAGCAGCTTAGGGACACCGGGACAGGGAGTTGGGCCCCAGCATTTT. Translated, it gives CASSLGTPGQGVGPQHF.

The chain combines TRBV5-4 with TRBJ1-1; D is uncertain. Germline V CDR1 and CDR2: SGHNT, YYREEE (reference sequence). Trimming cost V 2 bases and J 1 base, with 6 bases left between them. The CDR3 has 13 residues. The CDR3 bases are TGTGCCAGCAGCTTTCAGGAGAACACTGAAGCTTTCTTT. Its protein product is CASSFQENTEAFF.

The chain combines TRBV7-9 with TRBJ2-1, with 10 bases lining up with TRBD1. J gave up 5 bases and V 3 bases, and 10 bases lay outside the gene matches. This CDR3 is 17 amino acids long. The germline CDR1 and CDR2 sequences are SEHNR and FQNEAQ (reference sequence). The DNA of the CDR3 is TGTGCCAGCAGCTTTACCGGGACAGGGGAGAGTAACAATGAGCAGTTCTTC. Encoded protein: CASSFTGTGESNNEQFF.

This chain uses TRBV28 with TRBJ2-6, with 7 positions matching TRBD1. Germline-derived CDR1 and CDR2 are MDHEN and SYDVKM. V was pared by 6 bases and J by 4 bases, with 9 bases of the junction left unmatched. This CDR3 is 16 amino acids long. The chain's CDR3 is CASSARQGTGANVLTF. CDR3 bases: TGTGCCAGCAGCGCTAGACAGGGCACCGGGGCCAACGTCCTGACTTTC.

This clone appeared a few times. V usage is TRBV2 and J usage is TRBJ1-5; D might be TRBD1 (6 bases). Germline assignment: CDR1 SNHLY and CDR2 FYNNEI. This CDR3 comprises 13 residues. Trimming stripped 6 bases from V and 5 bases from J, with 11 bases between. For the CDR3, the DNA is TGTGCCAGCAGGATTGGGGGCGATCAGCCCCAGCATTTT. Its protein is CASRIGGDQPQHF.

The chain uses TRBV5-1 and TRBJ2-5; TRBD2 matches at 9 bases. There are 16 residues in the CDR3. Unmatched junction bases numbered 14, after V lost 4 bases and J lost 7 bases. Germline CDR1 and CDR2: SGHRS and YFSETQ. The CDR3: CASSNKGLAEDVTQYF. The CDR3 DNA reads TGCGCCAGCAGCAACAAGGGACTAGCTGAGGACGTGACCCAGTACTTC.

The chain joins TRBV2 to TRBJ1-4; D gene unclear. The germline V gene encodes CDR1 SNHLY and CDR2 FYNNEI. V lost 7 bases and J lost 4, with 10 bases in between. This CDR3 is 13 amino acids long. As DNA, the CDR3 is TGTGCCAGCACAGTGAGGGTTAATGAAAAACTGTTTTTT. It translates to CASTVRVNEKLFF.

The chain carries TRBV5-6 and TRBJ1-2; TRBD1 matches 11 bases. This CDR3 has 14 amino acids. Per germline, CDR1 SGHDT and CDR2 YYEEEE. V dropped 4 bases and J dropped 8; count of bases not matched to a gene: 7. The CDR3 region is CASSAGQGARGYTF. CDR3 nucleotides: TGTGCCAGCAGCGCCGGACAGGGGGCAAGGGGCTACACCTTC. The full variable domain, its missing parts supplied by reference TRBV5-6 and TRBJ1-2, is DAGVTQSPTHLIKTRGQQVTLRCSPKSGHDTVSWYQQALGQGPQFIFQYYEEEERQRGNFPDRFSGHQFPNYSSELNVNALLLGDSALYLCASSAGQGARGYTFGSGTRLTVV.

This clone was recorded only once. The rearrangement links TRBV7-2 to TRBJ2-4; D may be TRBD2 (6 bases). V lost 1 base and J lost 1, with 8 bases in between. Germline loops: CDR1 SGHTA, CDR2 FQGNSA. The CDR3 extends over 15 amino acids. CDR3 protein: CASSLGAGAKNIQYF. As DNA, the CDR3 is TGTGCCAGCAGCTTAGGTGCGGGGGCCAAAAACATTCAGTACTTC.

This chain joins TRBV6-5 and TRBJ2-7; TRBD2 might be the D (7 bases). CDR1 MNHEY and CDR2 SVGAGI come from the germline V gene. This CDR3 has 15 residues. V lost 0 bases, J lost 1 base, and 10 bases lay in between. CDR3 DNA sequence: TGTGCCAGCAGTTACTCTCGGGGGGCTTCCTACGAGCAGTACTTC. As protein: CASSYSRGASYEQYF.

CDR3 bases: TGCGCCAGCAGCTTGTTCACTAGCGGGAGTCTGACCGGGGAGCTGTTTTTT. It is translated as CASSLFTSGSLTGELFF. This chain connects TRBV5-1 to TRBJ2-2; TRBD2 matches at 11 bases. The ends lost 1 base at V and 5 bases at J; junction bases unmatched: 7. The V gene's germline CDR1 is SGHRS and CDR2 YFSETQ. This CDR3 is 17 amino acids long.

The chain links TRBV7-6 to TRBJ2-5, with 10 nucleotides matching TRBD1. The trim removed 3 bases at V and 5 bases at J, leaving 3 bases unmatched. The CDR3 runs to 14 residues. Per germline, CDR1 SGHVS and CDR2 FNYEAQ. The CDR3 nucleotides are TGTGCCAGCAGCTTTGACAGGGGGCGGGAGACCCAGTACTTC. Its protein product is CASSFDRGRETQYF.

This chain joins TRBV2 and TRBJ1-2, with TRBD1 identical over 11 bases. CDR1 is SNHLY and CDR2 is FYNNEI in the germline V gene. Trimming at V came to 6 bases and at J to 0 bases, leaving 3 bases not matched to a gene. The length of the CDR3 is 15 residues. Written as DNA, the CDR3 is TGTGCCAGCAGGGGGGACAGGGGGACTAACTATGGCTACACCTTC. Translating it yields CASRGDRGTNYGYTF.

The rearrangement uses TRBV28 and TRBJ2-7; 7 bases are a match to TRBD2. V was clipped by 5 bases and J by 2 bases; unmatched bases: 9. The germline gives CDR1 MDHEN, CDR2 SYDVKM. There are 15 residues in the CDR3. CDR3 sequence: CASSPRLARAYEQYF. DNA for the CDR3: TGTGCCAGCAGTCCCCGACTAGCCAGGGCCTACGAGCAGTACTTC. The full variable domain, in which reference TRBV28 and TRBJ2-7 provide the parts outside the CDR3, is DVKVTQSSRYLVKRTGEKVFLECVQDMDHENMFWYRQDPGLGLRLIYFSYDVKMKEKGDIPEGYSVSREKKERFSLILESASTNQTSMYLCASSPRLARAYEQYFGPGTRLTVT.

The V call is TRBV5-6, the J call TRBJ1-1; D not resolved. CDR1 and CDR2 from the germline V gene are SGHDT and YYEEEE. The CDR3 is 15 amino acids. V was pared by 4 bases and J by 6 bases, with 19 bases between. CDR3 bases: TGTGCCAGCAGCCAACACCTTGGAGGTATGGCTGAAGCTTTCTTT. Protein sequence: CASSQHLGGMAEAFF.

The chain joins TRBV6-1 to TRBJ2-1; weak D call: TRBD1 (5 bases). The germline V and J ends were trimmed by 3 bases and 11 bases, with 17 bases remaining between them. Germline V gene data show CDR1 as MNHNS and CDR2 as SASEGT. CDR3 size: 14 residues. The CDR3 DNA reads TGTGCCAGCAGTGAGATTTTCCAGGGCGCAAAGCAGTTCTTC. Protein sequence: CASSEIFQGAKQFF.

The J gene is TRBJ1-4, the V gene TRBV12-3 or TRBV12-4; D is undetermined. The CDR3 covers 12 residues. V was cut by 6 bases and J by 6 bases, with 8 bases left in between. The CDR3 DNA reads TGTGCCAGCAGCTCAGAGGATGAAAAACTGTTTTTT. Residues: CASSSEDEKLFF.

This clone was seen more than once but under ten times. The J gene is TRBJ2-7, the V gene TRBV7-9; 8 bases line up with TRBD1. Germline V gives CDR1 SEHNR, CDR2 FQNEAQ (reference sequence). This CDR3 comprises 15 residues. After removal of 1 base from V and 0 bases from J, the junction contained 2 bases not matched to a gene. In DNA form, the CDR3 reads TGTGCCAGCAGCTTAGGCACAGGGGGCTCCTACGAGCAGTACTTC. Amino acids: CASSLGTGGSYEQYF.

The gene calls are TRBV29-1 and TRBJ1-2, with D uncertain. CDR3 size: 12 residues. CDR1 and CDR2 (germline): SQVTM, ANQGSEA. Trimming left V 7 bases short and J 4 bases short, with 13 bases between. CDR3 DNA sequence: TGCAGCGGCGGCGGGGAACCCTATGGCTACACCTTC. The encoded protein is CSGGGEPYGYTF.

A single count supports this clone. The chain links TRBV19 to TRBJ2-2, with D possibly being TRBD1 (6 bases). The CDR3 spans 16 residues. Trimming took off 3 bases at V and 4 bases at J, with 15 bases between the two ends. Looked up from germline, CDR1 is LNHDA and CDR2 is SQIVND (reference sequence). The CDR3 coding sequence is TGTGCCAGTAGTATTAGCTGGGGGCGGGTCACCGGGGAGCTGTTTTTT. The encoded protein is CASSISWGRVTGELFF.

V is TRBV30 and J is TRBJ1-1; D unresolved. V gave up 7 bases and J gave up 6 bases, with 12 bases separating them. Germline V gene lookup returns CDR1 GTSNPN and CDR2 SVGIG (reference sequence). The CDR3 loop spans 11 amino acids. This CDR3 is CAYRTGAEAFF. CDR3 nucleotide sequence: TGTGCCTACCGTACCGGGGCTGAAGCTTTCTTT.

This clone has just one count. The chain uses TRBV5-6 and TRBJ1-2, with 8 positions matching TRBD1. Losses at the gene ends were 5 bases for V and 3 bases for J; bases not matched to a gene: 3. The CDR3 loop spans 13 amino acids. Germline assignment: CDR1 SGHDT and CDR2 YYEEEE. CDR3 amino acids: CASSPDRDYGYTF. CDR3 sequence (DNA): TGTGCCAGCAGTCCGGACAGGGACTATGGCTACACCTTC.